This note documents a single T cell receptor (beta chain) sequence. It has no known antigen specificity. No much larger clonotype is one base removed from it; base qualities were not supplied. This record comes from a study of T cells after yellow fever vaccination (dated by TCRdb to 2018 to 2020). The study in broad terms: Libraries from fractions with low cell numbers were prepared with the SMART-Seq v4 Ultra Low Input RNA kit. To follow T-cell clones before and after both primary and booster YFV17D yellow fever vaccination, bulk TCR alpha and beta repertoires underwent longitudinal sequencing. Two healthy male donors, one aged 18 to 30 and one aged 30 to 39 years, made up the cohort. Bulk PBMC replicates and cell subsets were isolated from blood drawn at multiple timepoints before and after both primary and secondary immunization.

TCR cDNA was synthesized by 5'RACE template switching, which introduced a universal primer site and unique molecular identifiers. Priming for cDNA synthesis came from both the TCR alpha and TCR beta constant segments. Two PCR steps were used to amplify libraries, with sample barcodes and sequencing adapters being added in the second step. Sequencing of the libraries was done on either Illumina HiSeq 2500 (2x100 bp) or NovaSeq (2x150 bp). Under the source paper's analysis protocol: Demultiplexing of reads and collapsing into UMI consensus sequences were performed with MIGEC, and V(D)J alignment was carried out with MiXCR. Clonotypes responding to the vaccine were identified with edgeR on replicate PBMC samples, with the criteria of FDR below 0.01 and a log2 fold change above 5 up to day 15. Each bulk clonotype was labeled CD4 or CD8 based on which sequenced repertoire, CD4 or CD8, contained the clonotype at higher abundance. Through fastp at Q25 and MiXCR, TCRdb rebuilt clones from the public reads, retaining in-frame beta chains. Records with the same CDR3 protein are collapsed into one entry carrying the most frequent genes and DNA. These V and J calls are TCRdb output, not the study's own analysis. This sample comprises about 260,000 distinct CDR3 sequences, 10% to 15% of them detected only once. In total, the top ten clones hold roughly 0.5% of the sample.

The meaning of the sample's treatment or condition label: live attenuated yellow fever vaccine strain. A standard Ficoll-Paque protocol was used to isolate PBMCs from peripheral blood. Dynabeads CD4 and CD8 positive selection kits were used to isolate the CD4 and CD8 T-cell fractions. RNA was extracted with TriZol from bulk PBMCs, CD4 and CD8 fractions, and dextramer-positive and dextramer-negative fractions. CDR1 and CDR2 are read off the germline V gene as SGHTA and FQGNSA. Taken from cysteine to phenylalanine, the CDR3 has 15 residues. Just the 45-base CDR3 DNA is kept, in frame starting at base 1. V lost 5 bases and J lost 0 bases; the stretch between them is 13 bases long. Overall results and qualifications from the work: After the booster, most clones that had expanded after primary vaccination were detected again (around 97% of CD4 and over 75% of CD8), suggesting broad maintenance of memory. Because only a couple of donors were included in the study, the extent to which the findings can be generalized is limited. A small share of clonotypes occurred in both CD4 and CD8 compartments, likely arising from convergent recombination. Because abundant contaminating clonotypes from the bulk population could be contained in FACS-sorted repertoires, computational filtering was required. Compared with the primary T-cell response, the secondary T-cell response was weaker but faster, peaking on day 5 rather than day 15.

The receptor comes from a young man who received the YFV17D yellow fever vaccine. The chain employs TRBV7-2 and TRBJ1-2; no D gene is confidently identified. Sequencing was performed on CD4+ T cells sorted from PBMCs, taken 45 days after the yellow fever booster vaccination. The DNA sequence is TGTGCCAGCAGCCCCTCCGAGGGTTCTAACTATGGCTACACCTTC. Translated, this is CASSPSEGSNYGYTF.